This TCR beta chain was recovered during a study of Ad26.COV2.S vaccination and SARS-CoV-2 variants. Treatment denoted: around 19 received Ad26.COV2.S at low or high dose, single or two shots; roughly five received placebo; per-sample allocation not given. Specimens were obtained on day 63 following the first vaccine or placebo injection. With 5 bases removed from V and 5 bases from J, the gap between germline ends came to 19 bases. CDR3 length: 14 residues. Looked up from germline, CDR1 is DFQATT and CDR2 is SNEGSKA (reference sequence). Assay: immunoSEQ multiplex PCR; the TCRdb copy retains only in-frame clones and omits some. The sample lists around 310,000 clones, roughly 90% occurring once.

The receptor comes from a person between 18 and 60 years old who received the Ad26.COV2.S COVID-19 vaccine or a placebo. Source: peripheral blood, taken in a trial of Ad26.COV2.S vaccine versus placebo. The chain joins TRBV20-1 to TRBJ2-7; D is unresolved. The DNA of the CDR3 is TGCAGTGCTGGTGGCATGAGCGTTATCCACGAGCAGTACTTC. This sequence encodes CSAGGMSVIHEQYF.